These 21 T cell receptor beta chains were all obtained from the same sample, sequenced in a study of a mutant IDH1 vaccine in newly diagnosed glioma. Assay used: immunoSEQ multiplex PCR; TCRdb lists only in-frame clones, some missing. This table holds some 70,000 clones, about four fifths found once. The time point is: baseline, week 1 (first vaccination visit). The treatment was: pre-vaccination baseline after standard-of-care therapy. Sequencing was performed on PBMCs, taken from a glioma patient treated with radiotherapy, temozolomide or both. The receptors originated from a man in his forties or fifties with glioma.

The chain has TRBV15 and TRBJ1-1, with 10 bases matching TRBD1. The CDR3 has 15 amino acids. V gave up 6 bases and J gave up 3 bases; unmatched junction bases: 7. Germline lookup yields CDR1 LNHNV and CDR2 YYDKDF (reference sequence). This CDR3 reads CATSLTGGADTEAFF. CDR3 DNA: TGTGCCACCAGTCTGACAGGGGGCGCGGACACTGAAGCTTTCTTT.

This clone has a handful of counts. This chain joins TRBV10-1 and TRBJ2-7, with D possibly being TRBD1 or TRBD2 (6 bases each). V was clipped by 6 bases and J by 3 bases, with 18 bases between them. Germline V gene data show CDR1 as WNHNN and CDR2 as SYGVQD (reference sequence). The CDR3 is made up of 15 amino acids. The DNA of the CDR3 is TGCGCCAGCAGCGGAGGGGACACGCAAAACTACGAGCAGTACTTC. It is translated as CASSGGDTQNYEQYF.

This chain's CDR3 is CASSATGGGGTDTQYF. DNA for the CDR3: TGTGCCAGTAGTGCAACAGGGGGCGGAGGCACAGATACGCAGTATTTT. The chain joins TRBV19 to TRBJ2-3; 9 nucleotides agree with TRBD1. CDR3 length: 16 amino acids. J gave up 1 base and V 5 bases, and 7 bases lay outside the gene matches. Germline loops: CDR1 LNHDA, CDR2 SQIVND (reference sequence).

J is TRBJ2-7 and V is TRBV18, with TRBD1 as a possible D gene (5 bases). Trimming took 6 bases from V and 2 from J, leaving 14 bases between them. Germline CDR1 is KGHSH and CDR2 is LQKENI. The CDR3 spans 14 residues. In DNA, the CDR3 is TGTGCCAGCTCCCCCGTCCTAGGGGCCTACGAGCAGTACTTC. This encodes CASSPVLGAYEQYF.

The CDR3: CASSVGDTVSGNTIYF. In DNA form, the CDR3 reads TGTGCCAGCAGCGTCGGGGACACAGTCTCTGGAAACACCATATATTTT. This rearrangement joins TRBV9 to TRBJ1-3; maybe TRBD1 (6 bases). Trimming left V 2 bases short and J 0 bases short, with 12 bases between. From germline, CDR1 is SGDLS and CDR2 YYNGEE. The CDR3 is 16 amino acids.

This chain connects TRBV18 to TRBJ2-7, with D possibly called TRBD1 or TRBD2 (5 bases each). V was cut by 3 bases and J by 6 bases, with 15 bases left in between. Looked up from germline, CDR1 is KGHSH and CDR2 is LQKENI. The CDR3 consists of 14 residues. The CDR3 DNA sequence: TGTGCCAGCTCACCGGGGGATGTGGGTCGCGAGCAGTACTTC. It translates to CASSPGDVGREQYF.

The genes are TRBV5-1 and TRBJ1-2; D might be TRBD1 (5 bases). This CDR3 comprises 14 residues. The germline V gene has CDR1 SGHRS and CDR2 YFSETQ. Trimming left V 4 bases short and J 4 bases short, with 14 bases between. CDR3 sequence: CASSPSKGPYGYTF. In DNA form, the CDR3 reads TGCGCCAGCAGCCCGTCGAAGGGGCCCTATGGCTACACCTTC. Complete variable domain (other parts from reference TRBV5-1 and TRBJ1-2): KAGVTQTPRYLIKTRGQQVTLSCSPISGHRSVSWYQQTPGQGLQFLFEYFSETQRNKGNFPGRFSGRQFSNSRSEMNVSTLELGDSALYLCASSPSKGPYGYTFGSGTRLTVV.

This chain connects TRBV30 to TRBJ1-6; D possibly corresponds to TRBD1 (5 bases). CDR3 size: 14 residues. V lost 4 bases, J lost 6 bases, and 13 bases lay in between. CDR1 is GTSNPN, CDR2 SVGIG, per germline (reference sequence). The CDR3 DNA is TGTGCCTGGAATCAGGGTTTAGCTAATTCACCCCTCCACTTT. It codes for CAWNQGLANSPLHF.

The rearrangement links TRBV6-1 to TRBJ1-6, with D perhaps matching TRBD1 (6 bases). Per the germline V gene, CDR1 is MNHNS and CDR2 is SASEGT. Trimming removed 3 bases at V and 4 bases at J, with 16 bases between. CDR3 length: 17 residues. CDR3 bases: TGTGCCAGCAGTGATCACAGGGTAAAAGGTTATAATTCACCCCTCCACTTT. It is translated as CASSDHRVKGYNSPLHF.

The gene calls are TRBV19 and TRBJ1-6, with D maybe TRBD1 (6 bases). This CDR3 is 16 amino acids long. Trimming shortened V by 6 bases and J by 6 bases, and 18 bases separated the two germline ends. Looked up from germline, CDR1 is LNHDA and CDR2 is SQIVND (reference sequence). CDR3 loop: CASRTGDRTLNSPLHF. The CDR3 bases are TGTGCCAGTAGAACCGGAGACAGGACCCTTAATTCACCCCTCCACTTT.

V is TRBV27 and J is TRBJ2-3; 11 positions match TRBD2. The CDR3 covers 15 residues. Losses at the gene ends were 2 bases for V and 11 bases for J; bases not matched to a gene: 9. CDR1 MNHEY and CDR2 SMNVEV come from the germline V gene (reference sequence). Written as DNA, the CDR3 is TGTGCCAGCAGTTTAAAGACTAGCGGGGCCCCTGAGCAGTATTTT. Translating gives CASSLKTSGAPEQYF.

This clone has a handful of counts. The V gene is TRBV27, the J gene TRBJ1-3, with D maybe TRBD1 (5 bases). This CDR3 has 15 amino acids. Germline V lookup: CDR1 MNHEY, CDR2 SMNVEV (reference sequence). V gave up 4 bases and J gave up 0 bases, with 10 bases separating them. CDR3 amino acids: CASSSQGTSGNTIYF. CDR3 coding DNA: TGTGCCAGCAGTTCCCAGGGAACCTCTGGAAACACCATATATTTT.

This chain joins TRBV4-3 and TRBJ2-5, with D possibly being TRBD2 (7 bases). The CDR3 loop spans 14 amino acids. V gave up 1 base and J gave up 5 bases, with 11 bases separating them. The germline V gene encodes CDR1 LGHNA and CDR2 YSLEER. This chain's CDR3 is CASSQGGREETQYF. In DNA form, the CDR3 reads TGCGCCAGCAGCCAAGGGGGGCGGGAGGAGACCCAGTACTTC.

The CDR3 loop is CASSGRVDTEAFF. For the CDR3, the DNA is TGTGCCAGCAGTGGGAGGGTAGACACTGAAGCTTTCTTT. The chain joins TRBV25-1 to TRBJ1-1; D is unclear. The germline V gene has CDR1 MGHDK and CDR2 SYGVNS. V shed 4 bases and J shed 3 bases, with 9 bases lying between them. The CDR3 loop spans 13 amino acids.

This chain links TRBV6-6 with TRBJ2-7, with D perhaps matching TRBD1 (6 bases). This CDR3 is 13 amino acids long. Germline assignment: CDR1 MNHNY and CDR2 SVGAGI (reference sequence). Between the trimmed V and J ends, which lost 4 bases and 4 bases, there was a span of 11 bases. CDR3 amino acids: CASSSTGPYEQYF. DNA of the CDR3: TGTGCCAGCAGTTCTACAGGGCCTTACGAGCAGTACTTC.

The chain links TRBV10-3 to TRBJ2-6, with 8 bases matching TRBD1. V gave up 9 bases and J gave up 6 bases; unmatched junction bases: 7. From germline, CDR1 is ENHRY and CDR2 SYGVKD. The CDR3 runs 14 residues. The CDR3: CAMRGQGEANVLTF. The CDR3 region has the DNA TGTGCCATGCGCGGACAGGGAGAGGCCAACGTCCTGACTTTC.

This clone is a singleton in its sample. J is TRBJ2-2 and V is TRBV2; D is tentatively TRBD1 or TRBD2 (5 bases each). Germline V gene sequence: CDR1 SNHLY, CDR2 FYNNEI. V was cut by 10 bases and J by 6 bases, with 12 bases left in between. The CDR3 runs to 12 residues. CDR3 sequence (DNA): TGTGCCATCTCCCGGGGCCCCGGGGAGCTGTTTTTT. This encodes CAISRGPGELFF.

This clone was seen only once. CDR3 DNA sequence: TGTGCCAGCAGCCCCCGGACAGGAAACACCGGGGAGCTGTTTTTT. Translated, it gives CASSPRTGNTGELFF. The chain combines TRBV11-3 with TRBJ2-2, with TRBD1 identical over 7 bases. Germline assignment: CDR1 SGHNT and CDR2 YENEEA. The CDR3 runs 15 residues. The V gene end was trimmed by 5 bases and the J gene end by 2 bases; junction bases not matched to a gene: 5.

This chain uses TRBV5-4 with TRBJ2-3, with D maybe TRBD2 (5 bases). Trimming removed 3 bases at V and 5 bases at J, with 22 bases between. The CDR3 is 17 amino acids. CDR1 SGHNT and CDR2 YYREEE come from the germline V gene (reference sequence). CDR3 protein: CASSSHRGGNGRDTQYF. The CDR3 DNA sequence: TGTGCCAGCAGCTCTCACCGGGGTGGTAATGGTAGAGATACGCAGTATTTT.

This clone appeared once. The CDR3: CASSFEGEQYF. The CDR3 DNA follows: TGTGCCAGCAGCTTTGAGGGCGAGCAGTACTTC. This rearrangement joins TRBV5-6 to TRBJ2-7; tentative D call: TRBD2 (5 bases). The CDR3 extends over 11 amino acids. The germline gives CDR1 SGHDT, CDR2 YYEEEE. With 2 bases removed from V and 6 bases from J, the gap between germline ends came to 6 bases.

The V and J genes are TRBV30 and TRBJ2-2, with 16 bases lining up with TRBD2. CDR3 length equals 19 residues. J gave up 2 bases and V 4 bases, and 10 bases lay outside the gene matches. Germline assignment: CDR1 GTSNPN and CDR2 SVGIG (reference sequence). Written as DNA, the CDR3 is TGTGCCTGGAACCCACCGGGACTAGCGGGGGGGCCAAACACCGGGGAGCTGTTTTTT. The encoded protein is CAWNPPGLAGGPNTGELFF.